This T cell receptor beta chain was found in a study of blood T cell repertoires in COVID-19. Overall study context: Samples of COVID-19 (acute and convalescent) were obtained from the United States, Italy and Spain. PBMCs, B-cell-depleted T cells, or T cells were the source of the cDNA or gDNA that made up the material.

On this clone itself: Mismatch with germline at one junction end may stem from a read error.

In the source study's methods: Reference gene primer amplification gave nucleated cell count estimates. Method: immunoSEQ multiplex PCR; TCRdb's copy keeps in-frame clones and lacks some. The V and J calls and clone size are taken from that table; D and trimming were inferred from the DNA. In the table there are about 150,000 clones, approximately 90% of which are singletons. CDR3 length: 11 residues. Germline assignment: CDR1 DFQATT and CDR2 SNEGSKA (reference sequence). This receptor was identified in a man aged 45-65 years with acute or convalescent COVID-19. The sample comprised peripheral blood. The chain links TRBV20-1 to TRBJ2-7; tentative D call: TRBD1 (5 bases). CDR3 sequence (DNA): TGCAGTGTTCCAGACTCTCCACAGGTACACTTC. Translation: CSVPDSPQVHF.